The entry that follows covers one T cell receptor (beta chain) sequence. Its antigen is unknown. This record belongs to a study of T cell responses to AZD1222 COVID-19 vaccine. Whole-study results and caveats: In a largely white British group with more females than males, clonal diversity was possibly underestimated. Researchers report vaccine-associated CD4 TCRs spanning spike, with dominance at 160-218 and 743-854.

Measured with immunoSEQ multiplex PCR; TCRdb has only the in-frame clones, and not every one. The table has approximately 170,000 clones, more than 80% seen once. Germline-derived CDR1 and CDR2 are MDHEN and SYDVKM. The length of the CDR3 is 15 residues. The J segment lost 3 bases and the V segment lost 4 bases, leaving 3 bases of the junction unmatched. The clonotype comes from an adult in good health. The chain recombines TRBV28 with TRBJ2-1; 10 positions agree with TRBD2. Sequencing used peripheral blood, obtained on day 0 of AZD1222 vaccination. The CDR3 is CASSSRLAGYNEQFF. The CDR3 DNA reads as TGTGCCAGCAGTTCGCGACTAGCGGGCTACAATGAGCAGTTCTTC.